Shown below are 32 T cell receptor beta chains from a single sample sequenced in a study of T cells after yellow fever vaccination. Using its own MiXCR run on the 5' RACE reads, TCRdb lists one record per CDR3 protein. The sample lists approximately 580,000 distinct CDR3 sequences, about a sixth occurring once. The source material was PBMCs, sampled less than 6 days after the first yellow fever vaccination. These receptors came from a man younger than 30 who received the YFV17D yellow fever vaccine.

Regarding this clonotype: A single base separates this from a much larger clone, so it may be a read error. This chain joins TRBV7-2 and TRBJ1-5; D may be TRBD1 or TRBD2 (6 bases each). The J call may be mistaken, given a closer DNA end match to TRBJ2-3. CDR1 is SGHTA and CDR2 is FQGNSA in the germline V gene. CDR3 length: 15 amino acids. Here the CDR3 reads CASRPGAAGNQPQYF. In DNA form, the CDR3 reads TGTGCCAGCAGACCGGGGGCGGCGGGCAATCAGCCCCAGTATTTT.

Written as DNA, the CDR3 is TGTGCCAGCAGCGCGGACCCAGAGACCCAGTACTTC. This encodes CASSADPETQYF. V and J are TRBV7-9 and TRBJ2-5; D remains unclear. Looked up from germline, CDR1 is SEHNR and CDR2 is FQNEAQ (reference sequence). The CDR3 covers 12 residues. Trimming removed 5 bases at V and 4 bases at J, with 8 bases between.

Only a few counts were recorded for this clonotype. This sequence joins TRBV6-1 and TRBJ1-4; D remains ambiguous. Germline CDR1 is MNHNS and CDR2 is SASEGT. CDR3 size: 15 residues. V was pared by 8 bases and J by 5 bases, with 18 bases between. The CDR3 protein is CASRRSGTPNEKLFF. In DNA form, the CDR3 reads TGTGCCAGCCGGAGATCGGGAACCCCAAATGAAAAACTGTTTTTT.

This clonotype was observed a few times. The rearrangement uses TRBV7-9 and TRBJ1-1; D is unresolved. This CDR3 spans 12 amino acids. V dropped 5 bases and J dropped 6 bases, with 10 bases sitting between them. The germline V gene has CDR1 SEHNR and CDR2 FQNEAQ (reference sequence). The CDR3 nucleotides read TGTGCCAGCAGCCGAAGAGCTGCTGAAGCTTTCTTT. Its protein is CASSRRAAEAFF.

This clonotype occurred a few times. The rearrangement uses TRBV6-1 and TRBJ2-2; unclear D gene. The germline gives CDR1 MNHNS, CDR2 SASEGT. The CDR3 loop spans 15 amino acids. Trimming took 5 bases from V and 5 from J, leaving 15 bases between them. CDR3 residues: CASSTVGVRTGELFF. In nucleotides, the CDR3 is TGTGCCAGCAGTACGGTCGGAGTTCGGACCGGGGAGCTGTTTTTT.

This chain connects TRBV5-5 to TRBJ1-2; no firm D call. The ends were cut back, 5 bases at V and 4 bases at J, with 15 bases in the middle. Looked up from germline, CDR1 is SGHKS and CDR2 is YYEKEE (reference sequence). CDR3 length equals 14 residues. CDR3 region: CASRAGDHGYGYTF. In nucleotides, the CDR3 is TGTGCCAGCAGGGCCGGCGACCATGGCTATGGCTACACCTTC.

In this sample, this clonotype turned up a few times. J is TRBJ1-5 and V is TRBV25-1, with no clear D. This CDR3 is built from 14 residues. Germline V gives CDR1 MGHDK, CDR2 SYGVNS. V dropped 5 bases and J dropped 0 bases, with 8 bases sitting between them. DNA of the CDR3: TGTGCCAGCAGTACAGAGTATAGCAATCAGCCCCAGCATTTT. Protein: CASSTEYSNQPQHF.

Ten or more counts support this clonotype. J is TRBJ2-4 and V is TRBV7-9, with 7 bases identical to TRBD1. V shed 1 base, J shed 4 bases, and the junction held 1 base outside the gene matches. CDR3 length equals 14 residues. From germline, CDR1 is SEHNR and CDR2 FQNEAQ (reference sequence). The CDR3 spells CASSLGQGKNIQYF. For the CDR3, the DNA is TGTGCCAGCAGCTTAGGACAGGGAAAAAACATTCAGTACTTC.

The rearrangement joins TRBV6-1 to TRBJ2-2; a weak D match, TRBD1 (6 bases). Germline values: CDR1 MNHNS, CDR2 SASEGT. Trimming took off 10 bases at V and 6 bases at J, with 18 bases between the two ends. The CDR3 sequence is 14 residues long. CDR3 region: CAISTQGIAGELFF. Here the CDR3 DNA reads TGTGCCATCTCGACCCAGGGGATAGCCGGGGAGCTGTTTTTT.

Only a few counts were recorded for this clonotype. The chain recombines TRBV7-9 with TRBJ1-6; D call uncertain. CDR1 and CDR2 (germline): SEHNR, FQNEAQ (reference sequence). V was cut by 0 bases and J by 7 bases, with 10 bases left in between. This CDR3 spans 15 amino acids. This CDR3 reads CASSLAPGTNSPLHF. The CDR3 nucleotides are TGTGCCAGCAGCTTAGCGCCGGGCACCAATTCACCCCTCCACTTT.

The rearrangement joins TRBV3-1 to TRBJ1-2; no clear D. This CDR3 has 13 residues. Germline CDR1 reads LGHDT; CDR2 reads YNNKEL (reference sequence). Deletions cut 1 base from V and 5 bases from J, with 8 bases between. The CDR3 DNA reads as TGTGCCAGCAGCCAAGGGGTAGCATATGGCTACACCTTC. It is translated as CASSQGVAYGYTF.

The chain carries TRBV5-6 and TRBJ2-3; D perhaps matches TRBD1 (6 bases). Germline V CDR1 and CDR2: SGHDT, YYEEEE. Trimming removed 0 bases at V and 3 bases at J, with 8 bases between. The CDR3 is 14 residues long. The CDR3 DNA follows: TGTGCCAGCAGCTTGGTGGGGGCTACAGATACGCAGTATTTT. It is translated as CASSLVGATDTQYF.

The V call is TRBV3-1, the J call TRBJ2-7; 11 nucleotides match TRBD2. The CDR3 runs 15 residues. Germline assignment: CDR1 LGHDT and CDR2 YNNKEL (reference sequence). V was clipped by 5 bases and J by 4 bases; unmatched bases: 7. CDR3 protein: CASSEGLAASYEQYF. CDR3 coding DNA: TGTGCCAGCAGCGAGGGACTAGCGGCGTCTTACGAGCAGTACTTC.

This clonotype turned up a few times. The chain carries TRBV7-9 and TRBJ1-2, with 8 positions matching TRBD1. This CDR3 region has 17 residues. The V gene's germline CDR1 is SEHNR and CDR2 FQNEAQ (reference sequence). The ends lost 5 bases at V and 4 bases at J; junction bases unmatched: 15. The CDR3 loop reads CASSRGQDPTAGYGYTF. The CDR3 nucleotides are TGTGCCAGCAGCAGGGGACAGGACCCCACGGCTGGCTATGGCTACACCTTC. Drawing the rest from reference TRBV7-9 and TRBJ1-2, the complete variable domain is DTGVSQNPRHKITKRGQNVTFRCDPISEHNRLYWYRQTLGQGPEFLTYFQNEAQLEKSRLLSDRFSAERPKGSFSTLEIQRTEQGDSAMYLCASSRGQDPTAGYGYTFGSGTRLTVV.

Of note for this clonotype: This may come from a read error, since a much larger clone is one base off. Here the CDR3 reads CASSFEGNTGELFF. CDR3 coding DNA: TGCGCCAGCAGCTTCGAAGGGAACACCGGGGAGCTGTTTTTT. The gene calls are TRBV5-1 and TRBJ2-2; no clear D gene. Trimming removed 2 bases from V and 1 base from J, with 6 bases in between. CDR1 is SGHRS and CDR2 is YFSETQ in the germline V gene. This CDR3 is 14 amino acids long.

The chain joins TRBV5-1 to TRBJ1-2; D gene ambiguous. V shed 5 bases and J shed 4 bases, with 9 bases lying between them. Looked up from germline, CDR1 is SGHRS and CDR2 is YFSETQ. The CDR3 is 12 residues long. The CDR3 bases are TGCGCCAGCAGGGCTGGGATCTATGGCTACACCTTC. This gives the protein CASRAGIYGYTF. The full variable domain, completed using reference TRBV5-1 and TRBJ1-2, is KAGVTQTPRYLIKTRGQQVTLSCSPISGHRSVSWYQQTPGQGLQFLFEYFSETQRNKGNFPGRFSGRQFSNSRSEMNVSTLELGDSALYLCASRAGIYGYTFGSGTRLTVV.

The gene calls are TRBV4-3 and TRBJ2-1, with D perhaps matching TRBD2 (6 bases). The CDR3 runs 13 residues. The V end lost 3 bases, the J end lost 7 bases, and 10 bases lay between the germline ends. Germline values: CDR1 LGHNA, CDR2 YSLEER. CDR3 nucleotides: TGCGCCAGCAGCCAGGGCGGGGTGAATGAGCAGTTCTTC. It encodes CASSQGGVNEQFF.

This clonotype was picked up a small number of times. The genes are TRBV30 and TRBJ2-3; 8 bases match TRBD2. Germline V gives CDR1 GTSNPN, CDR2 SVGIG (reference sequence). Trimming at V came to 0 bases and at J to 4 bases, leaving 12 bases not matched to a gene. CDR3 length equals 17 residues. CDR3 region: CAWSVKRGRGPPDTQYF. CDR3 DNA sequence: TGTGCCTGGAGTGTAAAGCGGGGGCGGGGCCCCCCAGATACGCAGTATTTT.

This clonotype was observed many times. V is TRBV5-4 and J is TRBJ2-5; 9 bases are a match to TRBD1. This CDR3 region has 14 residues. J gave up 5 bases and V 2 bases, and 4 bases lay outside the gene matches. Germline V lookup: CDR1 SGHNT, CDR2 YYREEE (reference sequence). The CDR3 loop reads CASSLQGALETQYF. The CDR3 DNA follows: TGTGCCAGCAGCTTACAGGGGGCGCTGGAGACCCAGTACTTC.

V usage is TRBV11-2 and J usage is TRBJ1-5; TRBD1 agrees at 7 bases. The germline CDR1 and CDR2 sequences are SGHAT and FQNNGV. Trimming removed 5 bases from V and 4 bases from J; junction bases left unmatched: 8. This CDR3 has 15 amino acids. The CDR3 nucleotides read TGTGCCAGCAGCCAAGGGGGGACAGAGAATCAGCCCCAGCATTTT. Translation gives CASSQGGTENQPQHF.

The chain carries TRBV7-3 and TRBJ1-1; 10 nucleotides line up with TRBD1. CDR3 length equals 16 residues. With V trimmed by 5 bases and J by 4 bases, 10 bases remained unmatched. In germline, CDR1 is SGHTA, CDR2 FQGTGA. CDR3 sequence reads: CASSPYPGTGVTEAFF. CDR3 DNA: TGTGCCAGCAGCCCTTATCCCGGGACAGGGGTCACTGAAGCTTTCTTT.

The chain combines TRBV7-6 with TRBJ1-6; a weak D match, TRBD1 (6 bases). The V end lost 2 bases, the J end lost 3 bases, and 8 bases lay between the germline ends. There are 15 residues in the CDR3. CDR1 is SGHVS and CDR2 is FNYEAQ in the germline V gene. CDR3 sequence (DNA): TGTGCCAGCAGCTTAAGAGGGGGCTATAATTCACCCCTCCACTTT. Translated: CASSLRGGYNSPLHF.

This clonotype was found a few times. This rearrangement joins TRBV5-1 to TRBJ2-7; D is perhaps TRBD2 (5 bases). Germline CDR1 reads SGHRS; CDR2 reads YFSETQ. Trimming pared 0 bases from V and 1 base from J, leaving 11 bases between. The CDR3 has 15 amino acids. CDR3 DNA: TGCGCCAGCAGCTTGGTTGTGGGAGATTCCTACGAGCAGTACGTC. Translation gives CASSLVVGDSYEQYV.

This clonotype was observed a handful of times. The chain carries TRBV29-1 and TRBJ1-1, with 9 bases lining up with TRBD1. This CDR3 is built from 13 residues. Germline CDR1 reads SQVTM; CDR2 reads ANQGSEA. V shed 7 bases and J 10 bases; nucleotides not matched to a gene: 13. CDR3 protein: CSAGQGITWGAFF. The CDR3, as DNA: TGCAGCGCTGGACAGGGGATCACCTGGGGAGCTTTCTTT.

This clonotype has just a few counts. The chain has TRBV12-3 or TRBV12-4 and TRBJ2-1; perhaps TRBD2 as D (5 bases). The CDR3 covers 15 residues. Trimming pared 6 bases from V and 7 bases from J, leaving 19 bases between. The CDR3 DNA is TGTGCCAGCAGGCCGGCTCGAAGCGGTAGGAATGAGCAGTTCTTC. It yields the protein CASRPARSGRNEQFF.

The chain links TRBV21-1 to TRBJ1-5; the DNA was not used to check the table's D call, TRBD1. TRBV21-1 is annotated as a pseudogene. The CDR3 covers 19 residues. Here the CDR3 reads CASSALRRQGAYSNQPQHF. CDR3 DNA sequence: TGTGCCAGCAGCGCTCTAAGGAGACAGGGGGCTTATAGCAATCAGCCCCAGCATTTT.

This rearrangement joins TRBV4-2 to TRBJ2-7; D not certain. Germline V gives CDR1 LGHNA, CDR2 YNFKEQ. Trimming removed 4 bases from V and 0 bases from J, with 22 bases in between. The CDR3 extends over 18 amino acids. The CDR3 region is CASSPRPSSGSSSYEQYF. DNA of the CDR3: TGTGCCAGCAGCCCCCGTCCGTCGTCGGGCAGTAGCTCCTACGAGCAGTACTTC.

This chain links TRBV6-2 or TRBV6-3 with TRBJ2-5; D possibly corresponds to TRBD1 (6 bases). V was shortened by 4 bases and J by 0 bases, with 12 bases between the two germline ends. Germline V gene lookup returns CDR1 MNHEY and CDR2 SVGEGT. This CDR3 is 15 amino acids long. This chain's CDR3 is CASSSRRQDQETQYF. The CDR3, as DNA: TGTGCCAGCAGTTCCCGGCGACAGGACCAAGAGACCCAGTACTTC.

The V and J genes are TRBV19 and TRBJ1-2; D uncertain. Germline values: CDR1 LNHDA, CDR2 SQIVND (reference sequence). This CDR3 contains 13 residues. V gave up 5 bases and J gave up 2 bases, with 9 bases separating them. The CDR3 region has the DNA TGTGCCAGTAGTGACCGATTCAACTATGGCTACACCTTC. This gives the protein CASSDRFNYGYTF.

This clonotype was observed at least ten times. The V call is TRBV12-3 or TRBV12-4, the J call TRBJ1-1, with a possible D match to TRBD1 (6 bases). Trimming removed 6 bases from V and 7 bases from J, with 12 bases in between. This CDR3 has 12 residues. The CDR3 sequence is CASRGGTYEAFF. CDR3 nucleotide sequence: TGTGCCAGCAGAGGCGGGACATATGAAGCTTTCTTT.

The rearrangement joins TRBV10-3 to TRBJ2-2, with TRBD1 as a possible D gene (5 bases). Germline V gene sequence: CDR1 ENHRY, CDR2 SYGVKD. This CDR3 comprises 14 residues. Trimming took off 3 bases at V and 1 base at J, with 6 bases between the two ends. In DNA, the CDR3 is TGTGCCATCAGTGAAACAGGGAACACCGGGGAGCTGTTTTTT. Its protein product is CAISETGNTGELFF.

This clonotype was observed a few times. This rearrangement joins TRBV29-1 to TRBJ2-7, with D maybe TRBD1 (6 bases). The CDR3 length is 12 residues. V lost 6 bases, J lost 1 base, and 10 bases lay in between. Germline values: CDR1 SQVTM, CDR2 ANQGSEA. CDR3 protein: CSVIDRSYEQYF. CDR3 nucleotide sequence: TGCAGCGTCATCGACAGGTCCTACGAGCAGTACTTC.